The 14 T cell receptor beta chains listed next were all sequenced from one sample in a study of post-analysis software for immune sequencing data. Study-wide results and caveats: A few TRBV segments (TRBV5-6, TRBV5-1 and TRBV20-1 among them) occurred more frequently in patients than in controls.

No antigen is known for these receptors. Tagging with unique molecular identifiers was a feature of the TCR beta cDNA libraries. TCRdb re-analysed the PCR reads in MiXCR, keeping a single row per CDR3 protein. The data hold approximately 690,000 distinct CDR3 sequences, with approximately 60% observed a single time. Material: blood. These TCRs come from a girl aged 2 to 9 with multiple sclerosis.

This chain joins TRBV29-1 and TRBJ2-1, with D perhaps matching TRBD1 or TRBD2 (5 bases each). Germline assignment: CDR1 SQVTM and CDR2 ANQGSEA. The CDR3 has 12 residues. Deletions cut 6 bases from V and 9 bases from J, with 15 bases between. CDR3: CSVVPVGGEQFF. The CDR3 nucleotides are TGCAGCGTCGTGCCGGTTGGGGGTGAGCAGTTCTTC.

The V call is TRBV20-1, the J call TRBJ1-5; the match to TRBD1 covers 7 bases. Per germline, CDR1 DFQATT and CDR2 SNEGSKA (reference sequence). The CDR3 has 14 amino acids. Trimming cost V 7 bases and J 0 bases; bases outside gene matches: 6. The CDR3 region is CSVPTGSSNQPQHF. The CDR3 DNA reads as TGCAGTGTTCCGACAGGGAGTAGCAATCAGCCCCAGCATTTT.

The chain recombines TRBV7-6 with TRBJ2-1, with 15 bases aligning to TRBD2. This CDR3 is built from 17 residues. Germline CDR1 reads SGHVS; CDR2 reads FNYEAQ. V dropped 3 bases and J dropped 9; count of bases not matched to a gene: 9. CDR3: CASSFYEGLAGGVEQFF. CDR3 nucleotides: TGTGCCAGCAGCTTTTATGAGGGACTAGCGGGAGGTGTTGAGCAGTTCTTC.

This chain links TRBV7-9 with TRBJ2-3; a possible D gene is TRBD1 (6 bases). The germline CDR1 and CDR2 sequences are SEHNR and FQNEAQ (reference sequence). CDR3 length equals 14 residues. V shed 5 bases and J shed 0 bases, with 9 bases lying between them. The DNA for the CDR3 is TGTGCCAGCAGCGATACAGGGAGCACAGATACGCAGTATTTT. This sequence encodes CASSDTGSTDTQYF.

The rearrangement links TRBV5-1 to TRBJ2-1; D possibly corresponds to TRBD2 (5 bases). The CDR3 sequence is 16 residues long. Trimming removed 0 bases at V and 0 bases at J, with 10 bases between. Germline V gives CDR1 SGHRS, CDR2 YFSETQ. The CDR3 sequence is CASSLALSGSYNEQFF. The CDR3 coding sequence is TGCGCCAGCAGCTTGGCGCTCAGCGGCTCCTACAATGAGCAGTTCTTC.

This clonotype has only a few counts. V is TRBV5-4 and J is TRBJ1-1; no reliable D call. The CDR3 extends over 14 amino acids. The V end was cut by 0 bases, the J end by 1 base, with 7 bases between. The V gene's germline CDR1 is SGHNT and CDR2 YYREEE (reference sequence). This chain's CDR3 is CASSLDLGNTEAFF. In DNA form, the CDR3 reads TGTGCCAGCAGCTTGGATTTAGGGAACACTGAAGCTTTCTTT.

This clonotype appeared once. This CDR3 reads CSVPTSQETQYF. CDR3 DNA: TGCAGTGTCCCGACAAGCCAAGAGACCCAGTACTTC. The chain uses TRBV20-1 and TRBJ2-5; D gene unclear. CDR1 and CDR2 from the germline V gene are DFQATT and SNEGSKA (reference sequence). The CDR3 totals 12 residues. The V end was cut by 7 bases, the J end by 1 base, with 10 bases between.

This clonotype was recorded only once. The gene calls are TRBV20-1 and TRBJ2-5; tentative D call: TRBD2 (6 bases). Per germline, CDR1 DFQATT and CDR2 SNEGSKA (reference sequence). The CDR3 consists of 15 residues. V was clipped by 6 bases and J by 1 base, with 18 bases between them. The CDR3 sequence: CSAEGLGGLQETQYF. CDR3 sequence (DNA): TGCAGTGCCGAGGGGTTGGGAGGTCTCCAAGAGACCCAGTACTTC.

This chain connects TRBV12-3 or TRBV12-4 to TRBJ2-4; D might be TRBD1 (5 bases). CDR3 length equals 12 residues. V was clipped by 3 bases and J by 13 bases, with 13 bases between them. CDR3 sequence (DNA): TGTGCCAGCAGTTTCAAGGGGTACAAGCAGTACTTC. Its translation is CASSFKGYKQYF.

This chain joins TRBV5-8 and TRBJ1-2, with a weak D call TRBD1 (5 bases). V gave up 0 bases and J gave up 12 bases, with 15 bases separating them. Germline lookup yields CDR1 SGHTS and CDR2 YDEGEE. The CDR3 is 13 amino acids. CDR3 residues: CASSLGRNGGNTF. The CDR3 coding sequence is TGTGCCAGCAGCTTGGGCCGAAACGGGGGGAACACCTTC.

The rearrangement uses TRBV3-1 and TRBJ2-7, with 8 bases fitting TRBD2. CDR3 length equals 15 residues. The junction had 5 bases not matched to a gene; V was cut back by 1 base and J by 3 bases. Germline CDR1 and CDR2: LGHDT and YNNKEL (reference sequence). CDR3 protein: CASSQAGAGVYEQYF. The DNA for the CDR3 is TGTGCCAGCAGCCAAGCAGGAGCGGGAGTCTACGAGCAGTACTTC.

CDR3 region: CSVDGGALYTQYF. The CDR3 nucleotides are TGCAGCGTTGATGGCGGAGCTTTGTATACGCAGTATTTT. J is TRBJ2-3 and V is TRBV29-1; D remains ambiguous. The CDR3 is made up of 13 amino acids. In germline, CDR1 is SQVTM, CDR2 ANQGSEA. V was clipped by 3 bases and J by 7 bases, with 14 bases between them.

This clonotype has just one count. The gene calls are TRBV27 and TRBJ1-2; TRBD1 agrees at 8 bases. V lost 6 bases, J lost 6 bases, and 6 bases stayed unmatched. Germline V gives CDR1 MNHEY, CDR2 SMNVEV (reference sequence). This CDR3 comprises 13 residues. The CDR3 DNA reads as TGTGCCAGCAGCCGACAGGGGAGGAATGGCTACACCTTC. It yields the protein CASSRQGRNGYTF.

This rearrangement joins TRBV10-3 to TRBJ2-5; D not certain. V shed 2 bases and J shed 0 bases, with 4 bases lying between them. There are 13 residues in the CDR3. Germline V gives CDR1 ENHRY, CDR2 SYGVKD. As DNA, the CDR3 is TGTGCCATCAGTGAGGCCAACCAAGAGACCCAGTACTTC. It translates to CAISEANQETQYF.